The TCR beta chain described here comes from a study of T cells in Graves' hyperthyroidism and ophthalmopathy. For the study at large: It was at initial diagnosis, before any treatment, that peripheral blood was collected.

Authors of the study amplified TCR beta CDR3 regions from RNA transcripts. The TCR CDR3 was amplified in a first-round RT-PCR using the HTBI primer set. TCRdb passed the multiplex PCR reads through MiXCR, listing each CDR3 protein once. Of about 690,000 distinct CDR3 sequences listed, around a sixth are singletons. Trimming cost V 7 bases and J 6 bases, with 12 bases left between them. This CDR3 is built from 13 residues. Germline values: CDR1 SGHTA, CDR2 FQGTGA. This clonotype was seen a few times. Subjects aged 18 to 65 presented with newly diagnosed hyperthyroidism of less than 2 months' duration. The chain employs TRBV7-3 and TRBJ2-2, with D maybe TRBD2 (6 bases). The source of this sequence is a man aged 45-65 years with Graves' hyperthyroidism. Specimen: blood. The CDR3 here is CASTLGGPGELFF. CDR3 nucleotide sequence: TGTGCCAGCACCCTGGGAGGTCCCGGGGAGCTGTTTTTT.